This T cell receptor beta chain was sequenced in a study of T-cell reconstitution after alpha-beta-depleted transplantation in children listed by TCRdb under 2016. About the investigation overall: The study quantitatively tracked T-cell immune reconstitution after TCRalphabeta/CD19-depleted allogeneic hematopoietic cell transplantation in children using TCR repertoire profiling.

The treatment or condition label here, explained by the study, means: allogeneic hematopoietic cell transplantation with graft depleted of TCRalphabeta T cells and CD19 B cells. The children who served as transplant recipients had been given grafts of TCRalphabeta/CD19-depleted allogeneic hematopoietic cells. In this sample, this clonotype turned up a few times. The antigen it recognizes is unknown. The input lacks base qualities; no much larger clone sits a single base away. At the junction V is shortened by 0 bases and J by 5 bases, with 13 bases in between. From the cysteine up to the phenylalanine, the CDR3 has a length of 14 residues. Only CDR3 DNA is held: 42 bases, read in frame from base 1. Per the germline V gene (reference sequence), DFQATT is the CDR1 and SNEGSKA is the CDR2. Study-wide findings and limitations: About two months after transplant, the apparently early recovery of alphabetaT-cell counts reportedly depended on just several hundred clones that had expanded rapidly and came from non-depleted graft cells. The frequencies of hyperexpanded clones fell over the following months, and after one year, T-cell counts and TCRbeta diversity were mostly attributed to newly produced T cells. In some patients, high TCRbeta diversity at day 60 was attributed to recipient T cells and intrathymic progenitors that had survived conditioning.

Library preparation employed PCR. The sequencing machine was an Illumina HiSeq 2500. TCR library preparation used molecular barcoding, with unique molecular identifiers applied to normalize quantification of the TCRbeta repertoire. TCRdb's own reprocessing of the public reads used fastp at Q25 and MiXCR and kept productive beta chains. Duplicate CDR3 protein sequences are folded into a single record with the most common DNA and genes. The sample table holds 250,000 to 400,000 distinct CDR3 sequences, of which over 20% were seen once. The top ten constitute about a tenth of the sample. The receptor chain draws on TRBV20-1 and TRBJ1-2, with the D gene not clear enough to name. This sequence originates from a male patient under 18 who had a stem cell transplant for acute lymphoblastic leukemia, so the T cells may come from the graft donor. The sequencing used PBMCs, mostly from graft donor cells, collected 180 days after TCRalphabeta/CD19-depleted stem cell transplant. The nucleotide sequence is TGCAGTGCTAGAGATTGGGCCGGTGATTATGGCTACACCTTC. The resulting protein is CSARDWAGDYGYTF.